The present TCR beta chain was sequenced within a study of blood T cell repertoires in COVID-19. The CDR3 runs 15 residues. V lost 4 bases to trimming and J lost 6 bases, with 15 bases between them. CDR1 and CDR2 (germline): LGHNA, YSLEER. Measured with immunoSEQ multiplex PCR; TCRdb has only the in-frame clones, and not every one. The sample lists 140,000 or so clones, about four fifths occurring once. This chain connects TRBV4-3 to TRBJ2-2; the D is unclear. The sequence was collected from a woman aged 70-85 years with COVID-19, enrolled during active disease. Sequencing was performed on peripheral blood. CDR3 sequence (DNA): TGCGCCAGCAGCCCCTCCAAGGTAGCCCCCGGGGAGCTGTTTTTT. This sequence encodes CASSPSKVAPGELFF.